Listed below are T cell receptor beta chains from one sample, sequenced in a study of blood T cell repertoires in COVID-19. Sequenced by immunoSEQ multiplex PCR; TCRdb stores in-frame clones only, minus some. The top ten clones hold about 8.8% of a sample with around 41,000 clones, about nine tenths of them seen once. Specimen: peripheral blood. The receptors come from an elderly woman with active COVID-19. The CDR3 runs from the conserved cysteine through the conserved F or W. Fields, in order: V gene, J gene, clone size, CDR3 protein. Not all rows give a size; the values are once, few, many and, for expanded clones, a class.

TRBV6-2/TRBV6-3	TRBJ1-5	NA	CASSYTGLRGQPQHF
TRBV6-5	TRBJ1-3	NA	CAVQGAGNTIYF
TRBV2	TRBJ2-7	once	CASSRDSEQYF
TRBV5-4	TRBJ2-5	NA	CASSQRDRGTGTQYF
TRBV6-6	TRBJ1-2	once	CASSYPDRAPDHGYTF
TRBV6-2/TRBV6-3	TRBJ2-1	NA	CASSPSGGGSSSYNEQFF
TRBV6-5	TRBJ1-2	NA	CASSYSGRQGGYGYTF
TRBV19	TRBJ2-2	NA	CASSSDRDTGELFF
TRBV7-3	TRBJ2-5	NA	CASSLGEAETQYF
TRBV7-2	TRBJ1-5	NA	CASSSLQGGNQPQHF
TRBV6-5	TRBJ1-4	NA	CASSYLGGREEKLFF
TRBV11-3	TRBJ2-2	once	CASSPPGGGTGELFF
TRBV18	TRBJ2-5	NA	CASSPTSPGTQYF
TRBV18	TRBJ1-3	NA	CASSRTGQARNTIYF
TRBV7-3	TRBJ1-2	NA	CASSPDGGTVGTVTF
TRBV28	TRBJ1-1	NA	CASSRRQGVGTEAFF
TRBV7-2	TRBJ2-1	once	CASSFSAGDNEQFF
TRBV6-6	TRBJ1-2	NA	CASSPGKNYGYTF
TRBV5-4	TRBJ1-4	NA	CASSLGTGNEKLFF
TRBV6-5	TRBJ1-2	NA	CASSPGTYGYTF
TRBV18	TRBJ1-1	NA	CASSPGQADAFF
TRBV11-2	TRBJ2-2	NA	CASSFSNSNTGELFF
TRBV27	TRBJ1-5	NA	CASSLGTGERNQPQHF
TRBV28	TRBJ1-2	NA	CASSPPQGGGYTF
TRBV27	TRBJ2-7	few	CASSPLLAGGLKQYF
TRBV5-1	TRBJ1-1	NA	CASSLGTSGQSEAFF
TRBV5-1	TRBJ1-1	few	CASSSQGATEAFF
TRBV2	TRBJ2-7	NA	CASSEALGQGMEQYF
TRBV10-3	TRBJ2-3	few	CAISGTGGGRTDTQYF
TRBV9	TRBJ2-1	NA	CASSPTGGLAGYNEQFF
TRBV7-6	TRBJ2-6	NA	CASSLTASGGANVLTF
TRBV9	TRBJ2-1	NA	CASSVATGQSYNEQFF
TRBV18	TRBJ1-1	NA	CASSGGQGHTEAFF
TRBV7-9	TRBJ2-3	NA	CASSLAGGTDTQYF
TRBV2	TRBJ2-7	NA	CATTPLSSYEQYF
TRBV7-9	TRBJ1-2	NA	CASNIQGANYGYTF
TRBV9	TRBJ2-1	once	CASSVGLANDEQFF
TRBV6-2/TRBV6-3	TRBJ2-3	few	CASSYSTSGLTDTQYF
TRBV6-2/TRBV6-3	TRBJ1-2	NA	CASSSLGNYGYTF
TRBV4-2	TRBJ1-1	NA	CASSRDRMNTEAFF
TRBV30	TRBJ2-7	few	CAWRRSAYEQYF
TRBV15	TRBJ2-7	NA	CATSARGLASPSYEQYF
TRBV19	TRBJ1-6	NA	CASTELGQINSPLHF